The clone carrying this T cell receptor beta chain was counted between two and nine times. The record originates from a study of response to subunit inactivated influenza vaccine. MiXCR was run by TCRdb on the RT-PCR reads, yielding one entry per CDR3 protein. The sample consists of hundreds of thousands of distinct CDR3 sequences, approximately 17% of them appearing once. The CDR3 contains 14 residues. Germline CDR1 is MNHEY and CDR2 is SVGAGI. V trimming: 5 bases; J trimming: 5 bases; junction bases outside the gene matches: 4. The sequence was obtained from a man in his forties or fifties who received an inactivated influenza vaccine. This rearrangement joins TRBV6-5 to TRBJ1-5; 9 nucleotides match TRBD1. Sequenced material: PBMCs from blood, taken about 5 days after vaccination. Here the CDR3 DNA reads TGTGCCAGCAGTCTACGGACAGGGGATCAGCCCCAGCATTTT. This sequence encodes CASSLRTGDQPQHF.